Given below is one TCR beta chain in context. Generated by immunoSEQ multiplex PCR, the TCRdb table keeps only in-frame clones and is missing some. The sample contains approximately 14,000 clones, roughly 84% of which appear only once. The CDR3 loop spans 15 amino acids. Germline V gives CDR1 SGHTA, CDR2 FQGNSA. V lost 5 bases and J lost 4, with 15 bases in between. This sample was taken from a study of CD4+ T cells in melanoma. The clonotype was recovered from a human donor with melanoma. Sequences were obtained from cells from a culture (not recorded whether cultured in vitro). The chain has TRBV7-2 and TRBJ1-3; the D gene is possibly TRBD1 (6 bases). In nucleotides, the CDR3 is TGTGCCAGCAGCAGCACCGGGACATCCGGAAACACCATATATTTT. Residues: CASSSTGTSGNTIYF.